Sequencing of this T cell receptor (beta chain) was carried out in a study of T cell repertoires in cytomegalovirus infection. General study results and limits: Ex vivo, HLA-C-restricted CMV-specific TCR beta clonotypes prevailed over the rest of the response.

A word on this clonotype: Its antigen is unknown.

TCRdb re-analysed the reads in MiXCR, keeping a single row per CDR3 protein. The sample carries 510,000 or so distinct CDR3 sequences, about a quarter recorded once. V lost 5 bases and J 4 bases, leaving 17 bases between the germline ends. This CDR3 has 15 residues. Germline CDR1 and CDR2: SEHNR and FQNEAQ (reference sequence). The chain joins TRBV7-9 to TRBJ1-2; possible D gene TRBD1, 6 bases. Sample: PBMCs. The sequence derives from a human donor in good health (CMV status not recorded). Some clones in this sample may be carry-over from other donors' samples. CDR3: CASSPPQGRGYGYTF. In DNA, the CDR3 is TGTGCCAGCAGCCCGCCGCAGGGGCGTGGCTATGGCTACACCTTC.